What follows is one T cell receptor (beta chain) and its context. Its antigen is undetermined. The sample comes from a study of monozygotic twins with cystic fibrosis. As for the study in general: Roughly 3.3 micrograms of fragmented DNA underwent roughly 16 PCR cycles for library preparation. Study-level findings and limits: Age, concordance and disease severity did not associate with shared CDR3 numbers. In 13 of 16 pairs, V gene usage was closest to the co-twin's. Median Simpson clonality of approximately 0.01 suggested naive T cells predominated.

CDR3 length: 13 amino acids. The germline V gene has CDR1 LNHDA and CDR2 SQIVND (reference sequence). V gave up 4 bases and J gave up 4 bases, with 10 bases separating them. The data were produced by immunoSEQ multiplex PCR, yet TCRdb's version contains in-frame clones alone and is incomplete. This table holds 4,000 to 6,000 clones, 96% found once. Sequencing input: blood. This receptor was taken from a boy between 2 and 10 years old with cystic fibrosis. This chain joins TRBV19 and TRBJ1-2; D gene unclear. The CDR3 loop is CASSNTGFYGYTF. CDR3 DNA: TGTGCCAGTAGTAATACGGGATTCTATGGCTACACCTTC.